This TCR beta chain was captured in a study of Graves' ophthalmopathy and Graves' hyperthyroidism. General study points: A model of 13 signatures distinguished ophthalmopathy from stable hyperthyroidism at roughly 87% sensitivity and approximately 77% specificity.

This clonotype has at least ten counts. As yet, its antigen is unknown. As the template, RNA transcripts were used to amplify TCR beta CDR3 regions. After a first-round RT-PCR with HTBI primers, a second-round multiplex PCR was run. TCRdb fed the multiplex PCR reads into MiXCR, producing one record per CDR3 protein. The sample has roughly 380,000 distinct CDR3 sequences, 15% seen once. The CDR3 sequence is 16 residues long. The ends lost 5 bases at V and 3 bases at J; junction bases unmatched: 11. The diagnosis combined clinical symptoms, thyroxine, TRAb, thyroid ultrasound and orbital computed tomography scans.

Sequencing was done on a sample of peripheral blood. The sequence was collected from a young woman with stable Graves' hyperthyroidism. V gene TRBV12-3 or TRBV12-4 combines with J gene TRBJ1-2; the match to TRBD1 covers 8 bases. The CDR3 loop is CASSISQGARDYGYTF. DNA for the CDR3: TGTGCCAGCAGTATCTCCCAGGGGGCGCGGGACTATGGCTACACCTTC.